The sequence of this T cell receptor (beta chain) was determined in a study of blood T cell repertoires in COVID-19. About the research overall: Nucleic acid was either cDNA or gDNA, and it came from T cells, B-cell-depleted T cells, or PBMCs.

This clone was detected only once. Germline V gene data show CDR1 as SGHTA and CDR2 as FQGNSA. V was clipped by 0 bases and J by 5 bases, with 14 bases between them. This CDR3 has 15 amino acids. Membership in each cohort depended on participant-reported clinical history. Here immunoSEQ multiplex PCR was the method, and the copy in TCRdb shows in-frame clones only, minus some. In the table there are a few hundred thousand clones, over 75% of which are singletons. Sequenced material: PBMCs or T cells enriched from blood (not recorded which). This receptor was taken from a woman younger than 30 who had recovered from COVID-19. The chain uses TRBV7-2 and TRBJ2-7, with D perhaps TRBD1 (6 bases). CDR3 residues: CASSLAGWTDHEQYF. The CDR3 region has the DNA TGTGCCAGCAGCTTAGCTGGGTGGACAGACCACGAGCAGTACTTC.